The next 31 T cell receptor beta chains were all read from a single sample in a study of blood T cell repertoires in COVID-19. TCRdb's table, derived via immunoSEQ multiplex PCR, lists solely in-frame clones and lacks some. The data contain about 90,000 clones, approximately 80% of them singletons. What was sequenced was peripheral blood. These receptors all come from a woman of 80 years or more with active or convalescent COVID-19.

This sequence joins TRBV29-1 and TRBJ2-7; 8 nucleotides agree with TRBD1. V lost 7 bases, J lost 5 bases, and 10 bases stayed unmatched. CDR3 length: 13 residues. Germline-derived CDR1 and CDR2 are SQVTM and ANQGSEA. CDR3 loop: CSAQDRARNEQYF. The CDR3 nucleotides are TGCAGCGCTCAGGACAGGGCAAGGAACGAGCAGTACTTC.

The rearrangement joins TRBV21-1 to TRBJ2-1; TRBD2 is the table's D call, not checked against the DNA. TRBV21-1 is classified as a pseudogene. The CDR3 is 17 amino acids. Here the CDR3 reads CASSKLKGGSSYNEQFF. CDR3 nucleotides: TGTGCCAGCAGCAAACTCAAGGGGGGGAGCTCCTACAATGAGCAGTTCTTC.

This clone is a singleton in its sample. The rearrangement joins TRBV11-1 to TRBJ2-1; weak D call: TRBD1 (6 bases). CDR1 is SGHAT, CDR2 FQDESV, per germline (reference sequence). CDR3 length: 16 residues. Trimming stripped 5 bases from V and 9 bases from J, with 23 bases between. The CDR3 region has the DNA TGTGCCAGCAGCCCCCCAAGGGGGATCTCCACGGGTGAGCAGTTCTTC. This translates into CASSPPRGISTGEQFF.

This chain connects TRBV5-1 to TRBJ2-3; D is possibly TRBD2 (5 bases). Trimming took off 7 bases at V and 4 bases at J, with 13 bases between the two ends. This CDR3 region has 13 residues. The germline CDR1 and CDR2 sequences are SGHRS and YFSETQ. The CDR3 bases are TGCGCCAGCGGAGGACCGGGTGCAGATACGCAGTATTTT. Translating it yields CASGGPGADTQYF.

The V call is TRBV18, the J call TRBJ1-1; 11 bases map to TRBD1. Losses at the gene ends were 5 bases for V and 1 base for J; bases not matched to a gene: 0. CDR3 size: 14 residues. Per germline, CDR1 KGHSH and CDR2 LQKENI. This CDR3 is CASSGTGGNTEAFF. The CDR3 DNA is TGTGCCAGCTCAGGGACAGGGGGGAACACTGAAGCTTTCTTT.

The chain combines TRBV7-6 with TRBJ2-5; 12 bases match TRBD2. Germline values: CDR1 SGHVS, CDR2 FNYEAQ. Trimming took 1 base from V and 5 from J; bases not matched to a gene: 11. The CDR3 length is 18 residues. The CDR3 sequence is CASSLGVLLAGGGETQYF. The DNA of the CDR3 is TGTGCCAGCAGCTTAGGGGTACTACTAGCGGGAGGAGGGGAGACCCAGTACTTC.

The chain links TRBV11-2 to TRBJ2-7; 10 nucleotides line up with TRBD1. V shed 4 bases and J 3 bases; nucleotides not matched to a gene: 3. The CDR3 has 14 residues. Per germline, CDR1 SGHAT and CDR2 FQNNGV. The CDR3 nucleotides are TGTGCCAGCAGCTACGGGACAGGGGTCTACGAGCAGTACTTC. This encodes CASSYGTGVYEQYF.

The V and J genes are TRBV19 and TRBJ2-2; D is perhaps TRBD2 (6 bases). The V and J ends lost 7 bases and 2 bases respectively, with 14 bases between them. The CDR3 is 15 residues long. Germline loops: CDR1 LNHDA, CDR2 SQIVND (reference sequence). In nucleotides, the CDR3 is TGTGCCAGTAACCAGGCCGGGGGAAACACCGGGGAGCTGTTTTTT. Its protein product is CASNQAGGNTGELFF.

The chain carries TRBV15 and TRBJ2-1; possibly TRBD1 for D (5 bases). V was trimmed by 7 bases and J by 4 bases, leaving 17 bases between them. From germline, CDR1 is LNHNV and CDR2 YYDKDF (reference sequence). The CDR3 has 15 residues. DNA for the CDR3: TGTGCCACCACCCCAGGGCGCCTGTGGTACAATGAGCAGTTCTTC. It yields the protein CATTPGRLWYNEQFF.

The chain carries TRBV6-5 and TRBJ2-2; no clear D gene. V dropped 0 bases and J dropped 7 bases, with 12 bases sitting between them. The germline V gene has CDR1 MNHEY and CDR2 SVGAGI. This CDR3 has 15 amino acids. In DNA form, the CDR3 reads TGTGCCAGCAGTTACTCTAACAGTATGGGCGGGGAGCTGTTTTTT. Residues: CASSYSNSMGGELFF.

The genes are TRBV5-6 and TRBJ2-7, with D possibly being TRBD1 (6 bases). The germline V gene encodes CDR1 SGHDT and CDR2 YYEEEE. V lost 3 bases to trimming and J lost 3 bases, with 16 bases between them. The CDR3 loop spans 15 amino acids. The CDR3 spells CASSSSSGGFYEQYF. In nucleotides, the CDR3 is TGTGCCAGCAGCTCTTCCAGTGGGGGCTTCTACGAGCAGTACTTC.

The chain couples TRBV5-1 to TRBJ2-3, with TRBD2 as a possible D gene (5 bases). The V end lost 0 bases, the J end lost 0 bases, and 14 bases lay between the germline ends. The CDR3 spans 17 residues. Germline assignment: CDR1 SGHRS and CDR2 YFSETQ. CDR3 nucleotide sequence: TGCGCCAGCAGCTTGGCCTCTTCTAGCATCAGCACAGATACGCAGTATTTT. This gives the protein CASSLASSSISTDTQYF. Using reference TRBV5-1 and TRBJ2-3 for the parts outside the CDR3, the full variable domain is KAGVTQTPRYLIKTRGQQVTLSCSPISGHRSVSWYQQTPGQGLQFLFEYFSETQRNKGNFPGRFSGRQFSNSRSEMNVSTLELGDSALYLCASSLASSSISTDTQYFGPGTRLTVL.

V and J are TRBV5-1 and TRBJ2-1, with D tentatively TRBD2 (7 bases). V was trimmed by 2 bases and J by 7 bases, leaving 28 bases between them. Germline V gene lookup returns CDR1 SGHRS and CDR2 YFSETQ. CDR3 length equals 19 residues. The CDR3 sequence is CASSFTPERGGAVRNEQFF. In DNA form, the CDR3 reads TGCGCCAGCAGCTTTACGCCCGAAAGGGGGGGGGCCGTAAGGAATGAGCAGTTCTTC.

The sample holds many counts of this clone. The chain is built from TRBV13 and TRBJ1-4, with 9 nucleotides matching TRBD1. Trimming at V came to 4 bases and at J to 6 bases, leaving 3 bases not matched to a gene. Germline values: CDR1 PRHDT, CDR2 FYEKMQ (reference sequence). CDR3 size: 14 residues. DNA of the CDR3: TGTGCCAGCAGCTCGACAGGGGGATATGAAAAACTGTTTTTT. Translated: CASSSTGGYEKLFF.

The chain joins TRBV5-1 to TRBJ2-5, with a possible D match to TRBD2 (5 bases). Germline CDR1 reads SGHRS; CDR2 reads YFSETQ. CDR3 length: 15 amino acids. V was trimmed by 0 bases and J by 1 base, leaving 10 bases between them. CDR3 sequence reads: CASSLDVGVQETQYF. The CDR3 DNA is TGCGCCAGCAGCTTGGACGTCGGGGTCCAAGAGACCCAGTACTTC.

This clone was seen only a few times. The chain links TRBV6-5 to TRBJ1-5; a weak D match, TRBD1 (5 bases). V was cut by 6 bases and J by 4 bases, with 10 bases left in between. The germline gives CDR1 MNHEY, CDR2 SVGAGI. This CDR3 contains 13 residues. The CDR3: CASSFGQNQPQHF. In DNA, the CDR3 is TGTGCCAGCAGCTTCGGACAAAATCAGCCCCAGCATTTT.

The rearrangement uses TRBV5-1 and TRBJ2-3, with 10 nucleotides matching TRBD2. Germline-derived CDR1 and CDR2 are SGHRS and YFSETQ. The length of the CDR3 is 16 residues. V shed 0 bases, J shed 4 bases, and the junction held 5 bases outside the gene matches. The chain's CDR3 is CASSLALAGGADTQYF. The CDR3 DNA reads TGCGCCAGCAGCTTGGCGTTAGCGGGAGGAGCAGATACGCAGTATTTT.

This clone came up once. The J gene is TRBJ1-2, the V gene TRBV7-2; D uncertain. There are 14 residues in the CDR3. From germline, CDR1 is SGHTA and CDR2 FQGNSA. The V end was cut by 5 bases, the J end by 5 bases, with 15 bases between. CDR3 in amino acids: CASSISPGPYGYTF. The DNA for the CDR3 is TGTGCCAGCAGCATAAGCCCCGGTCCATATGGCTACACCTTC.

This sequence joins TRBV5-1 and TRBJ2-1; 13 positions agree with TRBD2. CDR1 is SGHRS and CDR2 is YFSETQ in the germline V gene. This CDR3 is 14 amino acids long. After removal of 4 bases from V and 8 bases from J, the junction contained 3 bases not matched to a gene. The DNA of the CDR3 is TGCGCCAGCAGCCCGGGACTAGCGGGATATGAGCAGTTCTTC. Translated: CASSPGLAGYEQFF.

This chain links TRBV3-1 (or the pseudogene TRBV3-2) with TRBJ2-1; no reliable D call. The CDR3 has 13 residues. Germline V gene lookup returns CDR1 LGHDT and CDR2 YNNKEL (reference sequence). Trimming stripped 6 bases from V and 6 bases from J, with 12 bases between. The CDR3 coding sequence is TGTGCCAGCAGACAGACCAGTGCCAATGAGCAGTTCTTC. Translating it yields CASRQTSANEQFF.

This clone was seen a few times. The chain uses TRBV19 and TRBJ1-2; possible D gene TRBD1, 5 bases. Trimming took 2 bases from V and 6 from J, leaving 13 bases between them. CDR3 length: 14 residues. Germline V gene data show CDR1 as LNHDA and CDR2 as SQIVND (reference sequence). For the CDR3, the DNA is TGTGCCAGTAGTATAAGGAGGGGCGGCGATGGCTACACCTTC. Its translation is CASSIRRGGDGYTF.

The CDR3 here is CASSESPGGSNQPQHF. DNA for the CDR3: TGTGCCAGCAGTGAGTCCCCAGGGGGTAGCAATCAGCCCCAGCATTTT. The chain carries TRBV2 and TRBJ1-5; 7 bases fit TRBD1. The ends lost 3 bases at V and 0 bases at J; junction bases unmatched: 5. This CDR3 has 16 amino acids. CDR1 SNHLY and CDR2 FYNNEI come from the germline V gene.

This chain links TRBV5-4 with TRBJ2-5; a weak D match, TRBD1 (6 bases). Germline CDR1 reads SGHNT; CDR2 reads YYREEE (reference sequence). There are 14 residues in the CDR3. V lost 1 base to trimming and J lost 3 bases, with 10 bases between them. This CDR3 reads CASSLPNREETQYF. In DNA form, the CDR3 reads TGTGCCAGCAGCTTGCCTAACAGGGAAGAGACCCAGTACTTC. Combining the CDR3 with reference TRBV5-4 and TRBJ2-5 gives the whole variable domain ETGVTQSPTHLIKTRGQQVTLRCSSQSGHNTVSWYQQALGQGPQFIFQYYREEENGRGNFPPRFSGLQFPNYSSELNVNALELDDSALYLCASSLPNREETQYFGPGTRLLVL.

The chain links TRBV7-3 to TRBJ2-3; 12 nucleotides agree with TRBD2. Trimming cost V 5 bases and J 2 bases; bases outside gene matches: 11. This CDR3 region has 18 residues. Germline V lookup: CDR1 SGHTA, CDR2 FQGTGA. CDR3 region: CASSPELAGGYDTDTQYF. DNA of the CDR3: TGTGCCAGCAGCCCGGAACTAGCGGGGGGCTATGACACAGATACGCAGTATTTT. The whole variable domain, remainder taken from reference TRBV7-3 and TRBJ2-3, is GAGVSQTPSNKVTEKGKYVELRCDPISGHTALYWYRQSLGQGPEFLIYFQGTGAADDSGLPNDRFFAVRPEGSVSTLKIQRTERGDSAVYLCASSPELAGGYDTDTQYFGPGTRLTVL.

The gene calls are TRBV5-8 and TRBJ2-1; 7 bases are shared with TRBD1. Looked up from germline, CDR1 is SGHTS and CDR2 is YDEGEE. Trimming removed 4 bases from V and 0 bases from J; junction bases left unmatched: 4. This CDR3 has 15 amino acids. CDR3 bases: TGTGCCAGCAGCACGGGACAGAGCTCCTACAATGAGCAGTTCTTC. Translated, it gives CASSTGQSSYNEQFF.

The chain links TRBV7-2 to TRBJ1-1, with 12 bases fitting TRBD1. J lost 5 bases, V lost 1 base, and 5 bases had no gene match. Germline-derived CDR1 and CDR2 are SGHTA and FQGNSA. This CDR3 is built from 16 residues. As DNA, the CDR3 is TGTGCCAGCAGCTTAGTACCGGGACAGGGGGCGACTGAAGCTTTCTTT. Residues: CASSLVPGQGATEAFF.

This clone was observed a single time. The chain has TRBV10-3 and TRBJ2-2, with TRBD2 identical over 8 bases. The germline V gene has CDR1 ENHRY and CDR2 SYGVKD. This CDR3 comprises 14 residues. J lost 3 bases, V lost 10 bases, and 7 bases had no gene match. The CDR3 DNA is TGTGCCAGCCGGCGGGGGGTAGACACCGGGGAGCTGTTTTTT. This encodes CASRRGVDTGELFF.

The rearrangement links TRBV25-1 to TRBJ2-1; D perhaps matches TRBD2 (7 bases). CDR1 and CDR2 from the germline V gene are MGHDK and SYGVNS. CDR3 length: 14 amino acids. Trimming removed 6 bases from V and 0 bases from J, with 9 bases in between. The CDR3 bases are TGTGCCAGCAGACGGGGGGCCTCCTACAATGAGCAGTTCTTC. Translation gives CASRRGASYNEQFF.

The chain recombines TRBV4-1 with TRBJ1-5; D gene unclear. The CDR3 length is 15 residues. The germline V gene encodes CDR1 MGHRA and CDR2 YSYEKL. V was trimmed by 3 bases and J by 6 bases, leaving 15 bases between them. As DNA, the CDR3 is TGCGCCAGCAGCCATGACGGGAGGATAGGTCAGCCCCAGCATTTT. Translation gives CASSHDGRIGQPQHF.

The gene calls are TRBV2 and TRBJ1-1; D may be TRBD1 (6 bases). Looked up from germline, CDR1 is SNHLY and CDR2 is FYNNEI. V was shortened by 6 bases and J by 8 bases, with 10 bases between the two germline ends. The length of the CDR3 is 11 residues. The CDR3 nucleotides read TGTGCCAGCAGCAAGGGGGTAGAAGCTTTCTTT. Its protein product is CASSKGVEAFF. The full variable domain, in which reference TRBV2 and TRBJ1-1 provide the parts outside the CDR3, is EPEVTQTPSHQVTQMGQEVILRCVPISNHLYFYWYRQILGQKVEFLVSFYNNEISEKSEIFDDQFSVERPDGSNFTLKIRSTKLEDSAMYFCASSKGVEAFFGQGTRLTVV.

For the CDR3, the DNA is TGTGCCAGCAGTTCCCCATCGACAGGGGGCTCCTACGAGCAGTACTTC. As protein: CASSSPSTGGSYEQYF. The rearrangement joins TRBV28 to TRBJ2-7; 9 bases map to TRBD1. Losses at the gene ends were 4 bases for V and 0 bases for J; bases not matched to a gene: 7. Germline V gives CDR1 MDHEN, CDR2 SYDVKM. This CDR3 region has 16 residues.